This T cell receptor (beta chain) stems from a study of beta chain features in type 1 diabetes. This CDR3 region has 11 residues. V was pared by 5 bases and J by 6 bases, with 7 bases between. The V gene's germline CDR1 is SEHNR and CDR2 FQNEAQ (reference sequence). What was sequenced were expressed TCRB transcripts, since all of the isolated RNA had been reverse transcribed. Generated by immunoSEQ multiplex PCR, the TCRdb table keeps only in-frame clones and is missing some. The sample carries around 290,000 clones, around 7.3% recorded once. Sequencing used central memory CD4+ T cells from blood. The genes are TRBV7-9 and TRBJ1-2; perhaps TRBD1 as D (6 bases). This TCR was sampled from a woman under 30 in good health. In DNA, the CDR3 is TGTGCCAGCAGCCGGACAGATGGCTACACCTTC. It translates to CASSRTDGYTF. The variable domain in full, with the rest retrieved from reference TRBV7-9 and TRBJ1-2, is DTGVSQNPRHKITKRGQNVTFRCDPISEHNRLYWYRQTLGQGPEFLTYFQNEAQLEKSRLLSDRFSAERPKGSFSTLEIQRTEQGDSAMYLCASSRTDGYTFGSGTRLTVV.